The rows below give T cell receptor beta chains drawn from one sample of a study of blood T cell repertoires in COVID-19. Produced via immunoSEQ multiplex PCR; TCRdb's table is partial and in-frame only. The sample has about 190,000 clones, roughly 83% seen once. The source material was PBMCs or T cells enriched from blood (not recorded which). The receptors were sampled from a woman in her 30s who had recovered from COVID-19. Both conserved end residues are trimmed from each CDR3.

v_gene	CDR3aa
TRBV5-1	ASSRGGAGTNEKLF
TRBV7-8	ASSTRGWSPYEQY
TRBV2	ASSGRRGADTQY
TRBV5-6	ASSLGRADYGYT
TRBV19	ASTQDGDQPQH
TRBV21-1	ASSKRGTSGGSPQETQY
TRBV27	ASSDRDRGLNQPQH
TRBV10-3	ATAVQENTEAF
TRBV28	ASSYRLAGGETQETQY
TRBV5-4	ASSDKKGDRRTPLNTEAF
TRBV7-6	ASSLQRGGDTQY
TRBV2	ASSTGQRFTEAF
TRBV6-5	ASSGTFTDTQY
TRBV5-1	ASSLEPGLAGGRNEQF
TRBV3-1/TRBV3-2	ASSPTGSGEQY
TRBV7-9	ASSLAGQHSNQPQH
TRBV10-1	ASSDRGTYNEQF
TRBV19	ASSAGGNIQY
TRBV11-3	ASSLTGQGGEQY
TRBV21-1	ASSNSGNTGELF
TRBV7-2	ASSKAGSSYNEQF
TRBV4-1	ASSQGRLSYT
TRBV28	ASTGTGFGQPQH
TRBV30	AWSVQGNQPQH
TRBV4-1	ASSQEKLSGHTSTDTQY
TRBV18	ASSPLRDRGYEQY